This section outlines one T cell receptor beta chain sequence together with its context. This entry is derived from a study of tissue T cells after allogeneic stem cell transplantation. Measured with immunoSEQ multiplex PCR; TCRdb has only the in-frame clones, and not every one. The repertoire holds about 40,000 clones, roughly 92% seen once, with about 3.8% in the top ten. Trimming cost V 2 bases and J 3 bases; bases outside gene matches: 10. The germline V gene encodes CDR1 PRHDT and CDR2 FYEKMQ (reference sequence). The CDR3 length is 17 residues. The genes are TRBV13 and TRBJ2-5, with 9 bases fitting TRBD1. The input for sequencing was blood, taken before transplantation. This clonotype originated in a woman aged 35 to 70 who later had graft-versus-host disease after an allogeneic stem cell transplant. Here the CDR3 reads CASSLTPPRQGEETQYF. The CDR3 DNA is TGTGCCAGCAGCTTAACCCCCCCCCGACAGGGGGAAGAGACCCAGTACTTC.